The rows below give T cell receptor beta chains drawn from one sample of a study of blood T cells in healthy people across ages. From the 5' RACE reads, TCRdb called clonotypes with MiXCR, one entry per CDR3 protein. The sample contains roughly 1.9 million distinct CDR3 sequences, 30% to 40% of which appear only once. Sequencing was done on a sample of blood. The receptor set was obtained from a human donor in good health. CDR3s include the opening cysteine and the closing phenylalanine or tryptophan. The D gene is left open where the match is weak. Clone size, where shown, is once, few, many, or a class for clones that have expanded.

TRBV29-1	few	-	TRBJ2-5	CSVARDGQETQYF	TGCAGCGTCGCCCGGGACGGACAAGAGACCCAGTACTTC
TRBV2	few	TRBD2	TRBJ2-1	CASSGSSGGMTYNEQFF	TGTGCCAGCAGTGGGTCTAGCGGGGGAATGACCTACAATGAGCAGTTCTTC
TRBV5-1	-	-	TRBJ2-7	CASSLALSSSYEQYF	TGCGCCAGCAGCTTGGCACTCTCGAGCTCCTACGAGCAGTACTTC
TRBV9	few	TRBD2	TRBJ2-2	CASRPYSGGPYTGELFF	TGTGCCAGCAGGCCCTATAGCGGGGGCCCGTACACCGGGGAGCTGTTTTTT
TRBV20-1	-	TRBD1	TRBJ1-2	CSAPIPGQGSNGYTF	TGCAGTGCCCCAATTCCGGGACAGGGTTCAAATGGCTACACCTTC
TRBV4-3	few	TRBD1	TRBJ1-2	CASSQEAGGSSGYTF	TGCGCCAGCAGCCAAGAGGCAGGGGGCTCTAGTGGCTACACCTTC
TRBV5-5	many	-	TRBJ2-1	CASSLFEGRGYNEQFF	TGTGCCAGCAGCTTGTTTGAAGGCCGGGGGTACAATGAGCAGTTCTTC
TRBV5-5	-	-	TRBJ2-3	CVSSPAPTDTQYF	TGTGTCAGCAGCCCGGCCCCCACAGATACGCAGTATTTT
TRBV12-3/TRBV12-4	-	TRBD2	TRBJ2-1	CASSLMGLPYNEQFF	TGTGCCAGCAGTTTGATGGGACTACCCTACAATGAGCAGTTCTTC
TRBV7-2	-	TRBD1	TRBJ2-7	CASSVTGTGIHEQYF	TGTGCCAGCAGCGTCACCGGGACAGGGATCCACGAGCAGTACTTC
TRBV7-9	-	TRBD1	TRBJ2-7	CASSLATGTYYEQYF	TGTGCCAGCAGCTTAGCGACAGGGACGTACTACGAGCAGTACTTC
TRBV12-3/TRBV12-4	-	TRBD2	TRBJ2-1	CASREIAGEQFF	TGTGCCAGCAGAGAGATAGCGGGTGAGCAGTTCTTC
TRBV7-6	-	TRBD2	TRBJ2-6	CASSLRTSGSGANVLTF	TGTGCCAGCAGCTTACGGACTAGCGGCTCTGGGGCCAACGTCCTGACTTTC
TRBV28	-	-	TRBJ1-2	CASSLGQGLLYGYTF	TGCGCCAGCAGTTTAGGGCAGGGGCTACTCTATGGCTACACCTTC
TRBV15	few	-	TRBJ2-7	CATSSATRGRASYEQYF	TGTGCCACCAGCAGCGCTACCCGGGGCAGGGCATCCTACGAGCAGTACTTC
TRBV4-2	few	-	TRBJ1-4	CASRRMVLNEKLFF	TGTGCCAGCAGGCGCATGGTACTAAATGAAAAACTGTTTTTT
TRBV7-9	-	TRBD1	TRBJ1-1	CTSAGQGPNTEAFF	TGTACCAGCGCGGGACAGGGTCCGAACACTGAAGCTTTCTTT
TRBV3-1	-	-	TRBJ2-1	CASSPSVNNEQFF	TGTGCCAGCAGCCCCTCGGTGAACAATGAGCAGTTCTTC
TRBV12-3/TRBV12-4	few	-	TRBJ1-5	CASSIRGNGYQPQHF	TGTGCCAGCAGTATTAGGGGGAATGGGTATCAGCCCCAGCATTTT
TRBV4-1	few	TRBD1	TRBJ2-1	CASSQESSGGVGSYNEQFF	TGCGCCAGCAGCCAAGAATCGTCAGGGGGTGTCGGCTCCTACAATGAGCAGTTCTTC
TRBV4-3	-	TRBD1	TRBJ2-4	CASSPDRVSSIQYF	TGCGCCAGCAGTCCGGACAGGGTTTCGTCCATTCAGTACTTC
TRBV5-1	-	-	TRBJ1-4	CASSRGEGILNEKLFF	TGCGCCAGCAGCAGAGGGGAGGGGATCCTAAATGAAAAACTGTTTTTT
TRBV7-2	-	TRBD2	TRBJ2-1	CAGSWTSSNEQFF	TGTGCCGGCAGCTGGACTAGCAGCAATGAGCAGTTCTTC
TRBV7-3	-	-	TRBJ2-6	CASSLKLDRANVLTF	TGTGCCAGCAGCTTAAAGCTGGACAGGGCCAACGTCCTGACTTTC
TRBV5-1	few	-	TRBJ1-4	CASTPTGLNEKLFF	TGCGCCAGCACCCCGACAGGTCTTAATGAAAAACTGTTTTTT
TRBV20-1	-	TRBD1	TRBJ2-7	CSASFRGTVYEQYF	TGCAGTGCTAGCTTCAGGGGGACCGTCTACGAGCAGTACTTC
TRBV6-5	-	-	TRBJ2-7	CASSRKGRGLDEQYF	TGTGCCAGCAGTAGAAAGGGTAGAGGGTTGGACGAGCAGTACTTC
TRBV5-1	-	TRBD2	TRBJ2-3	CASSQLRLAGGETDTQYF	TGCGCCAGCAGCCAACTCCGCCTAGCGGGGGGGGAGACAGATACGCAGTATTTT
TRBV6-5	few	-	TRBJ1-5	CASTRSTKDQPQHF	TGTGCCAGCACTAGGAGCACAAAGGATCAGCCCCAGCATTTT
TRBV6-1	few	TRBD2	TRBJ2-7	CASSEIRTSGDEQYF	TGTGCCAGCAGTGAAATTAGGACTAGCGGGGACGAGCAGTACTTC
TRBV14	-	-	TRBJ2-1	CASSLVTESYNEQFF	TGTGCCAGCAGCCTCGTGACCGAGTCCTACAATGAGCAGTTCTTC
TRBV4-1	few	-	TRBJ2-3	CASSQDLLGDTQYF	TGCGCCAGCAGCCAAGATCTGTTGGGGGATACGCAGTATTTT
TRBV7-2	-	-	TRBJ2-1	CASSLGVRVHEQFF	TGTGCCAGCAGCTTAGGGGTTCGGGTGCATGAGCAGTTCTTC
TRBV6-6	-	-	TRBJ2-6	CASSYSRGRAGANVLTF	TGTGCCAGCAGTTACTCACGGGGGAGAGCTGGGGCCAACGTCCTGACTTTC
TRBV4-3	-	-	TRBJ2-2	CASSQDNTGERFF	TGCGCCAGCAGCCAAGATAACACCGGGGAGCGGTTTTTT
TRBV5-6	-	-	TRBJ2-7	CASSWRGDTYEQYF	TGTGCCAGCAGCTGGAGGGGAGACACCTACGAGCAGTACTTC
TRBV12-3/TRBV12-4	few	-	TRBJ2-7	CASTPLGFSYEQYF	TGTGCCAGCACCCCTTTGGGGTTCTCCTACGAGCAGTACTTC
TRBV14	few	-	TRBJ2-1	CASSQDSPGGEQFF	TGTGCCAGCAGCCAAGATTCGCCAGGCGGTGAGCAGTTCTTC
TRBV6-5	-	TRBD1	TRBJ1-1	CASSSTGEAFF	TGTGCCAGCAGCTCGACAGGGGAAGCTTTCTTT